These T cell receptor beta chains were read from a single sample in a study of blood T cell repertoires in COVID-19. Sequencing was performed with immunoSEQ multiplex PCR; in TCRdb, only in-frame clones are kept and a portion is missing. The sample lists around 330,000 clones, around 87% seen once, with about 3.9% in the top ten. Sample: peripheral blood. Receptors originate from a woman in her forties or fifties with active or convalescent COVID-19. The CDR3 runs from the conserved cysteine through the conserved F or W. The D gene is left open where the match is weak. A clone size is listed for some rows: how often the clone was seen (once, few, many), or a class if it is expanded.

D gene | J gene | clone size | V gene | CDR3 protein | CDR3 DNA
- | TRBJ2-7 | - | TRBV7-9 | CASSLALSVSTAYEQYF | TGTGCCAGCAGCTTAGCTTTATCGGTTTCTACAGCCTACGAGCAGTACTTC
- | TRBJ2-1 | - | TRBV2 | CASSVQARLNEQFF | TGTGCCAGCAGTGTTCAGGCCCGCTTAAATGAGCAGTTCTTC
- | TRBJ1-3 | - | TRBV2 | CASSTGNTIYF | TGTGCCAGCTCCACTGGAAACACCATATATTTT
TRBD1 | TRBJ1-2 | once | TRBV30 | CAWSTGAENYGYTF | TGTGCCTGGTCCACAGGGGCCGAAAACTATGGCTACACCTTC
- | TRBJ2-3 | - | TRBV2 | CASGGKTSAVLTDTQYF | TGTGCCAGCGGCGGCAAAACTTCGGCAGTACTCACAGATACGCAGTATTTT
- | TRBJ2-1 | - | TRBV28 | CASSFSWTTPYNEQFF | TGTGCCAGCAGTTTCTCCTGGACAACGCCCTACAATGAGCAGTTCTTC
- | TRBJ1-4 | - | TRBV2 | CASSENRPRGKLFF | TGTGCCAGCAGTGAAAATCGACCGCGCGGAAAACTGTTTTTT
- | TRBJ1-1 | - | TRBV7-3 | CASSPGGNTEAFF | TGTGCCAGCAGCCCTGGAGGGAACACTGAAGCTTTCTTT
TRBD1 | TRBJ1-1 | few | TRBV28 | CASTLGQVNTEAFF | TGTGCCAGCACCTTAGGACAGGTGAACACTGAAGCTTTCTTT
TRBD2 | TRBJ2-3 | - | TRBV24-1 | CATSEGLAGGPDADTQYF | TGTGCCACCAGTGAGGGACTAGCGGGGGGGCCGGATGCCGATACGCAGTATTTT
TRBD1 | TRBJ1-6 | - | TRBV7-8 | CASTRQGWNSPLHF | TGTGCCAGCACCAGACAGGGGTGGAATTCACCCCTCCACTTT
TRBD1 | TRBJ2-7 | - | TRBV19 | CASSLRTGELYEQYF | TGTGCCAGTAGTCTCAGGACAGGGGAACTCTACGAGCAGTACTTC
- | TRBJ2-3 | - | TRBV30 | CAWSPAGLLTDTQYF | TGTGCCTGGAGCCCCGCGGGCCTCCTCACAGATACGCAGTATTTT
- | TRBJ1-1 | - | TRBV19 | CASSSLSLNTEAFF | TGTGCCAGTAGTAGCCTAAGCCTGAACACTGAAGCTTTCTTT
TRBD1 | TRBJ1-2 | - | TRBV29-1 | CSDSGGYGYTF | TGCAGCGACTCAGGGGGTTATGGCTACACCTTC
- | TRBJ1-1 | - | TRBV5-8 | CASSSSSSEAFF | TGTGCCAGCAGTTCGTCCAGTTCTGAAGCTTTCTTT
- | TRBJ2-5 | - | TRBV25-1 | CASSDPTPGPGQETQYF | TGTGCCAGCAGTGATCCCACCCCAGGGCCCGGGCAAGAGACCCAGTACTTC
TRBD1 | TRBJ2-7 | - | TRBV4-1 | CASSRLGQGPLSYEQYF | TGCGCCAGCAGCCGCCTGGGACAGGGCCCTCTGTCCTACGAGCAGTACTTC